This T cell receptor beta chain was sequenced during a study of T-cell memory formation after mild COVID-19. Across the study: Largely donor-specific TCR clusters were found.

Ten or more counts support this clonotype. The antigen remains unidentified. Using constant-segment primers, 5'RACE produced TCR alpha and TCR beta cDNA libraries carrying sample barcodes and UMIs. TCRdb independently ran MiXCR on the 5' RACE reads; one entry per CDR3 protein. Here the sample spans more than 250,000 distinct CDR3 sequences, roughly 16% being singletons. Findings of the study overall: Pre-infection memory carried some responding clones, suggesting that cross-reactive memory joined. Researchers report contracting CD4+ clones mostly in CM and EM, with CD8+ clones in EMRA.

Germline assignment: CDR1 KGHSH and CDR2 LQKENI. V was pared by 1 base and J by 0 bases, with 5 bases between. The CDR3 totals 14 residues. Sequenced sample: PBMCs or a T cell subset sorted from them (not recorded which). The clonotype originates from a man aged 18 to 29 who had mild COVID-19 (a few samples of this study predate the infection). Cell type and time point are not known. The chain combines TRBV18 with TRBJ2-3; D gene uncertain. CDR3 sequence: CASSPLQSTDTQYF. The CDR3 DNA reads TGTGCCAGCTCACCACTCCAGAGCACAGATACGCAGTATTTT.